Listed below are T cell receptor beta chains from one sample, sequenced in a study of blood T cell repertoires in COVID-19. Libraries were prepared by immunoSEQ multiplex PCR; TCRdb keeps only in-frame clonotypes and omits some of them. This sample carries roughly 350,000 clones, more than 90% of them seen once, and the ten largest clones take roughly 18%. The sequencing input was PBMCs or T cells enriched from blood (not recorded which). These receptors were collected from a woman aged 25-40 years who had recovered from COVID-19. Both conserved end residues are part of each CDR3. A D gene is named only where the DNA matches it firmly. Not all rows give a size; the values are once, few, many and, for expanded clones, a class.

CASSQGQHGNGYTF	TGCGCCAGCAGCCAAGGACAGCACGGAAATGGCTACACCTTC	.	TRBV4-3	TRBJ1-2	.
CASRGAASTQYF	TGTGCGAGCAGGGGGGCCGCATCGACCCAGTACTTC	.	TRBV28	TRBJ2-5	.
CAWSWGDREAFF	TGTGCCTGGAGTTGGGGGGATAGAGAAGCTTTCTTT	.	TRBV30	TRBJ1-1	.
CASSTTGDSPLHF	TGTGCCAGCAGTACGACAGGTGATTCACCCCTCCACTTT	.	TRBV6-6	TRBJ1-6	.
CASSPSSGRAAETQYF	TGTGCCAGCAGCCCATCTAGCGGGAGGGCCGCAGAGACCCAGTACTTC	once	TRBV7-8	TRBJ2-5	TRBD2
CASSQLHAANTEAFF	TGCGCCAGCAGCCAATTACACGCTGCGAACACTGAAGCTTTCTTT	.	TRBV4-3	TRBJ1-1	.
CASSQAVISTGELFF	TGTGCCAGCAGCCAAGCGGTAATTAGCACCGGGGAGCTGTTTTTT	.	TRBV3-1/TRBV3-2	TRBJ2-2	.
CASSPQSWASGANTGELFF	TGTGCCAGCAGCCCTCAGTCCTGGGCTAGCGGGGCGAACACCGGGGAGCTGTTTTTT	.	TRBV9	TRBJ2-2	TRBD2
CASSPGRQSYEQYF	TGTGCCAGCAGCCCTGGGAGGCAGTCCTACGAGCAGTACTTC	.	TRBV7-2	TRBJ2-7	.
CSVVSGGPNTGELFF	TGCAGCGTTGTTAGCGGGGGACCGAACACCGGGGAGCTGTTTTTT	.	TRBV29-1	TRBJ2-2	TRBD2
CASSLGLGGPSEQYF	TGCGCCAGCAGCTTGGGACTGGGGGGGCCGAGCGAGCAGTACTTC	.	TRBV5-1	TRBJ2-7	.
CASSYAQQGFGYTF	TGTGCCAGCAGCTATGCCCAACAGGGATTCGGCTACACCTTC	few	TRBV5-6	TRBJ1-2	.
CASKPDRGMVQPQHF	TGTGCCAGCAAACCCGACAGGGGTATGGTTCAGCCCCAGCATTTT	.	TRBV28	TRBJ1-5	TRBD1
CASSLGAGVTEAFF	TGTGCCAGCAGCTTAGGGGCGGGAGTCACTGAAGCTTTCTTT	.	TRBV11-3	TRBJ1-1	.
CASSIVGGDEKLFF	TGTGCCAGTAGTATAGTCGGAGGGGATGAAAAACTGTTTTTT	.	TRBV19	TRBJ1-4	.
CASRTSGQGRSSPLHF	TGTGCCAGTAGGACCTCAGGACAGGGTAGGAGTTCACCCCTCCACTTT	.	TRBV19	TRBJ1-6	TRBD1
CASSYSTYQWASGYTF	TGTGCCAGCAGTTACAGTACATACCAATGGGCCTCTGGCTACACCTTC	.	TRBV6-6	TRBJ1-2	.
CASSPLITSGQETQYF	TGTGCCAGCAGCCCTCTTATCACCAGCGGGCAAGAGACCCAGTACTTC	.	TRBV6-2/TRBV6-3	TRBJ2-5	.
CASSLKTGYEQYF	TGTGCCAGCAGCTTAAAGACAGGCTACGAGCAGTACTTC	.	TRBV7-8	TRBJ2-7	.
CATSDLGGLASSNEQFF	TGTGCCACCAGTGATTTGGGCGGACTAGCGAGTAGCAATGAGCAGTTCTTC	.	TRBV24-1	TRBJ2-1	TRBD2
CASSGLAGVPDTQYF	TGTGCCAGCTCAGGACTAGCGGGAGTCCCAGATACGCAGTATTTT	once	TRBV18	TRBJ2-3	TRBD2
CASSLDGRSSGNTIYF	TGCGCCAGCAGCTTGGATGGGAGATCCTCTGGAAACACCATATATTTT	.	TRBV5-1	TRBJ1-3	.
CSVEIPLGQGAETSTDTQYF	TGCAGCGTTGAAATCCCCCTCGGACAGGGGGCGGAAACCAGCACAGATACGCAGTATTTT	.	TRBV29-1	TRBJ2-3	TRBD1
CASRSGQSNYGYTF	TGTGCCAGCAGGTCTGGACAATCTAACTATGGCTACACCTTC	.	TRBV28	TRBJ1-2	.
CASSLSLGTAYEQYF	TGTGCCAGCAGCTTATCCCTTGGGACAGCCTACGAGCAGTACTTC	.	TRBV7-2	TRBJ2-7	TRBD1
CASSLAGRENYNEQFF	TGTGCCAGCAGCTTGGCGGGGCGGGAGAACTACAATGAGCAGTTCTTC	.	TRBV11-3	TRBJ2-1	TRBD2
CASSRGQGRSEAFF	TGTGCCAGCAGTAGGGGACAGGGGAGGTCGGAAGCTTTCTTT	.	TRBV2	TRBJ1-1	TRBD1
CASSIRMTGGGVRQETQYF	TGTGCCAGCAGTATAAGAATGACAGGGGGAGGAGTGCGCCAAGAGACCCAGTACTTC	.	TRBV27	TRBJ2-5	TRBD1
CASSVVGRGNTGELFF	TGTGCCAGCAGCGTAGTAGGCAGGGGGAACACCGGGGAGCTGTTTTTT	.	TRBV9	TRBJ2-2	.
CSGYSYNEQFF	TGCAGTGGCTACTCCTACAATGAGCAGTTCTTC	.	TRBV20-1	TRBJ2-1	.
CATSDLPNRGSGDTQYF	TGTGCCACCAGTGATTTGCCTAACAGGGGCTCGGGTGATACGCAGTATTTT	.	TRBV24-1	TRBJ2-3	TRBD1
CASSLDRGSYEKLFF	TGCGCCAGCAGCCTTGACAGGGGGAGTTATGAAAAACTGTTTTTT	.	TRBV5-1	TRBJ1-4	TRBD1
CASSFDGNNEQFF	TGTGCCAGCAGTTTCGACGGGAACAATGAGCAGTTCTTC	.	TRBV27	TRBJ2-1	.
CASSLGGDYGYTF	TGTGCCAGCAGCTTGGGGGGGGATTATGGCTACACCTTC	.	TRBV5-4	TRBJ1-2	.
CASSQTGTGIYGYTF	TGTGCCAGCAGCCAAACCGGGACAGGGATCTATGGCTACACCTTC	.	TRBV4-2	TRBJ1-2	TRBD1
CASSVFLAGGRDEQFF	TGTGCCAGCAGCGTGTTCCTAGCGGGGGGTAGGGATGAGCAGTTCTTC	.	TRBV9	TRBJ2-1	TRBD2
CASTPGANYGYTF	TGTGCCAGCACCCCAGGGGCTAACTATGGCTACACCTTC	.	TRBV6-5	TRBJ1-2	.